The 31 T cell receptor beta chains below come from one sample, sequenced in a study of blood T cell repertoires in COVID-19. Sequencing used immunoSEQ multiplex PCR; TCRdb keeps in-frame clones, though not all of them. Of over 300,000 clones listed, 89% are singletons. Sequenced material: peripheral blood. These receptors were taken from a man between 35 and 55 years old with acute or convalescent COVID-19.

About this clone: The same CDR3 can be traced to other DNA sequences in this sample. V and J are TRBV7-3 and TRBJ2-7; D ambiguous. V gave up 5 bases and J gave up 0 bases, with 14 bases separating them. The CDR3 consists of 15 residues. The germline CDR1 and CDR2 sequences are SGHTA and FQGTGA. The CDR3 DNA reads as TGTGCCAGCAGCCCCAACGGCGGTAGCTCCTACGAGCAGTACTTC. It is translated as CASSPNGGSSYEQYF.

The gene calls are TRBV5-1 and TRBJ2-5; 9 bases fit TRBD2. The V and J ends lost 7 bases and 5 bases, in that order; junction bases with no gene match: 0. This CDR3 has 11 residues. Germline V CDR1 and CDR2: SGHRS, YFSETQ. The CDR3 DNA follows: TGCGCCAGCGGACTAGCGGAGACCCAGTACTTC. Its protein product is CASGLAETQYF.

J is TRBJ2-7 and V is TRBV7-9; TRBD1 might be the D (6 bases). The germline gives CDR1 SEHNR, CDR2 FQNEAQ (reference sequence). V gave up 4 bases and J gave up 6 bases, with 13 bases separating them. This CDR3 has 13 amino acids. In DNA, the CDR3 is TGTGCCAGCAGCTCCTTCAGGGGTTCCGAGCAGTACTTC. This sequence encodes CASSSFRGSEQYF.

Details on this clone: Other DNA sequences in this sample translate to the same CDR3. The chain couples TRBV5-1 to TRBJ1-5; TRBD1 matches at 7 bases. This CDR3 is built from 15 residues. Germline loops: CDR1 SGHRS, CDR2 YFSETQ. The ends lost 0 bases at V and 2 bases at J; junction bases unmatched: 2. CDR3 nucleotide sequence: TGCGCCAGCAGCTTGGGACAGGGCGGCAATCAGCCCCAGCATTTT. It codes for CASSLGQGGNQPQHF.

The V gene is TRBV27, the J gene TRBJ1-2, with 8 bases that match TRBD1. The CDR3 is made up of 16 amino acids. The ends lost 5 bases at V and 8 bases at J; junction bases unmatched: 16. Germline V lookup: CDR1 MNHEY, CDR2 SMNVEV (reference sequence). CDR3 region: CASSPHPGQDVYGYTF. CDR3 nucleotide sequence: TGTGCCAGCAGTCCCCACCCGGGACAGGATGTTTACGGCTACACCTTC.

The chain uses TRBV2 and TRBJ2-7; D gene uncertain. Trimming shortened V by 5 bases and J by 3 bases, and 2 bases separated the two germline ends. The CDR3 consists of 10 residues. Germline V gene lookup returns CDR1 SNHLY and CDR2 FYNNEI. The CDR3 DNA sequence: TGTGCCAGCAGTTACTACGAGCAGTACTTC. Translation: CASSYYEQYF. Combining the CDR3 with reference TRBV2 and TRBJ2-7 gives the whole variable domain EPEVTQTPSHQVTQMGQEVILRCVPISNHLYFYWYRQILGQKVEFLVSFYNNEISEKSEIFDDQFSVERPDGSNFTLKIRSTKLEDSAMYFCASSYYEQYFGPGTRLTVT.

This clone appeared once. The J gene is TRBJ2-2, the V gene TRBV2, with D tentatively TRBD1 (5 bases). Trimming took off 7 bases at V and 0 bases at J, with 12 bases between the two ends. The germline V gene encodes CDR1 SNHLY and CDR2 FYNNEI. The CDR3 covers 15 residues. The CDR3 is CASMSTVANTGELFF. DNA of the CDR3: TGTGCCAGCATGTCGACAGTCGCGAACACCGGGGAGCTGTTTTTT.

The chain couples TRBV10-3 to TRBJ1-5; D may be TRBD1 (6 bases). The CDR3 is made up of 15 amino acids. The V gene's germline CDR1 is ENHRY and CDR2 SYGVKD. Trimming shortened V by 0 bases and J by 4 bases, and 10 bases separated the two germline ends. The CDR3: CAISESKQGNQPQHF. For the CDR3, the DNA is TGTGCCATCAGTGAGTCGAAGCAGGGGAATCAGCCCCAGCATTTT.

In DNA, the CDR3 is TGTGCCAGCAGCCACCCTCTAGCGGGTTCCAATGAGCAGTTCTTC. Its translation is CASSHPLAGSNEQFF. The chain joins TRBV4-2 to TRBJ2-1; 8 bases are shared with TRBD2. Germline V gives CDR1 LGHNA, CDR2 YNFKEQ. CDR3 length: 15 amino acids. The J segment lost 6 bases and the V segment lost 3 bases, leaving 7 bases of the junction unmatched.

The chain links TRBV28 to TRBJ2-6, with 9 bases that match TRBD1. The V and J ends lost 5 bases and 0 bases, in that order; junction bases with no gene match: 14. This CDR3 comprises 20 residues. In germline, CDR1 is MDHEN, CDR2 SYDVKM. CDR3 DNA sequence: TGTGCCAGCAGTCTCCCGATCGGGACAGGGAGGGGCTCTGGGGCCAACGTCCTGACTTTC. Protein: CASSLPIGTGRGSGANVLTF.

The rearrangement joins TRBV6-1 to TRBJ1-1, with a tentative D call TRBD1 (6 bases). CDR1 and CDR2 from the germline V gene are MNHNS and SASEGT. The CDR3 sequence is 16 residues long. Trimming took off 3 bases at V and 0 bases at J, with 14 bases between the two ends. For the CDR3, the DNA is TGTGCCAGCAGTGACATAGACAGGTTTATGAACACTGAAGCTTTCTTT. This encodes CASSDIDRFMNTEAFF.

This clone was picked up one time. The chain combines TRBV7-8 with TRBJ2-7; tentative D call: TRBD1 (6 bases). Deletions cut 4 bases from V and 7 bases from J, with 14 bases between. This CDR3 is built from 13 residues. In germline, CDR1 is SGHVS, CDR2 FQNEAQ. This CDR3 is CASSSLDSREQYF. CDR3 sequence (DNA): TGTGCCAGCAGCTCCTTGGACAGCCGAGAGCAGTACTTC.

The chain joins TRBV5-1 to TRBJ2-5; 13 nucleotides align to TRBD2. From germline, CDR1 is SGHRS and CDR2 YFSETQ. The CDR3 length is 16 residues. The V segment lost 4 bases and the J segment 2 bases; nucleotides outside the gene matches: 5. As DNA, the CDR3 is TGCGCCAGCAGCGAGACTAGCGGGGGGTCACAAGAGACCCAGTACTTC. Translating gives CASSETSGGSQETQYF.

The CDR3 reads CASRDRTGGRYGYTF. In nucleotides, the CDR3 is TGTGCCAGCAGAGATCGTACAGGGGGCCGCTATGGCTACACCTTC. The chain joins TRBV28 to TRBJ1-2; 9 nucleotides agree with TRBD1. V was clipped by 6 bases and J by 4 bases; unmatched bases: 9. The CDR3 extends over 15 amino acids. The germline V gene has CDR1 MDHEN and CDR2 SYDVKM.

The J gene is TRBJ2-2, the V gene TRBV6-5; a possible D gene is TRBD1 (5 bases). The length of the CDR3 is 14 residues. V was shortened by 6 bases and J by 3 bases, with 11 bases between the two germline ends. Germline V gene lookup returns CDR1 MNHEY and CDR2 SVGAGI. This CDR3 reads CASRPTGYTGELFF. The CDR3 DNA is TGTGCCAGCAGACCCACAGGATACACCGGGGAGCTGTTTTTT.

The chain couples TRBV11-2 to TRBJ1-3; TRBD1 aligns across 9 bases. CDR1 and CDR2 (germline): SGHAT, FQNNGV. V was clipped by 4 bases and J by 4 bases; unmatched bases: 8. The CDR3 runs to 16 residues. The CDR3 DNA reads TGTGCCAGCAGCTCGATGACAGGGGGGGCCGGAAACACCATATATTTT. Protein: CASSSMTGGAGNTIYF.

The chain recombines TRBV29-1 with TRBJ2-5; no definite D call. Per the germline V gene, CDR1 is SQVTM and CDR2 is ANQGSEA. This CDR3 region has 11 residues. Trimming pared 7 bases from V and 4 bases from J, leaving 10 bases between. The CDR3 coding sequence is TGCAGCGCTGACTCTCCAGAGACCCAGTACTTC. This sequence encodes CSADSPETQYF.

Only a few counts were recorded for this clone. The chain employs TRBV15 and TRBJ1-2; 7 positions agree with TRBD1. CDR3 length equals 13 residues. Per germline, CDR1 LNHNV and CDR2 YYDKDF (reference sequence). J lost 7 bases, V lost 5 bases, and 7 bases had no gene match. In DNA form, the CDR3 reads TGTGCCACCAGCGGGACAGTGTTGGGTGGCTACACCTTC. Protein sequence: CATSGTVLGGYTF.

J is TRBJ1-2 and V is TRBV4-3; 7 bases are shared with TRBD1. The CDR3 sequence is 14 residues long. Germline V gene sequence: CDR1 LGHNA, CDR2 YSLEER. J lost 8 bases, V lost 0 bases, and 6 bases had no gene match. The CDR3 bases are TGCGCCAGCAGCCAAGAAGACAGGGCGGGGGGCTACACCTTC. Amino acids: CASSQEDRAGGYTF.

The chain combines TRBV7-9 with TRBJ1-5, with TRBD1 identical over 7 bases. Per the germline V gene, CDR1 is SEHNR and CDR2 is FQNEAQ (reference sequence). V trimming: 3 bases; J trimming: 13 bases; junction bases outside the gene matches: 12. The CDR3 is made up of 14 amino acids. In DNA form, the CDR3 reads TGTGCCAGCAGCTTGGGGGACAGCCACTCAAGGCAGCATTTT. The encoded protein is CASSLGDSHSRQHF.

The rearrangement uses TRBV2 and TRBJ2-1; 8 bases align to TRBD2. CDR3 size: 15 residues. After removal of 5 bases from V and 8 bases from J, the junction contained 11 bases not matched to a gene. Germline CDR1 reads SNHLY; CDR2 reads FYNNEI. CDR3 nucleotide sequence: TGTGCCAGCAGTCCCTATGCGGGAGGAGGACATGAGCAGTTCTTC. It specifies CASSPYAGGGHEQFF.

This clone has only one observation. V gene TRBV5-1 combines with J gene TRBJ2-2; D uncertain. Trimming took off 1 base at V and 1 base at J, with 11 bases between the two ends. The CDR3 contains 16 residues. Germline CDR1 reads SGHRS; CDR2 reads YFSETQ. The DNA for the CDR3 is TGCGCCAGCAGCTTGCGACAAGACGTGAACACCGGGGAGCTGTTTTTT. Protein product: CASSLRQDVNTGELFF.

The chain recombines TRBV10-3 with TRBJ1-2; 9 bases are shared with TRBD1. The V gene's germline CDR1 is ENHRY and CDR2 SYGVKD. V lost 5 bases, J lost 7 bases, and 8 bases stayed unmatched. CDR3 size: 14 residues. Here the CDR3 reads CAISIGQGNGGYTF. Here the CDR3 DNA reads TGTGCCATCAGTATCGGACAGGGGAACGGTGGCTACACCTTC.

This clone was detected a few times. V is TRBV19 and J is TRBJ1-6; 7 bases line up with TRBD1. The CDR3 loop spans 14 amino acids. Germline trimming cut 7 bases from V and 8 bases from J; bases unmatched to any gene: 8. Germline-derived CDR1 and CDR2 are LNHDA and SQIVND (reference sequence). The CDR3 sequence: CASTKWDSDSPLHF. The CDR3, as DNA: TGTGCCAGTACCAAGTGGGACAGCGATTCACCCCTCCACTTT.

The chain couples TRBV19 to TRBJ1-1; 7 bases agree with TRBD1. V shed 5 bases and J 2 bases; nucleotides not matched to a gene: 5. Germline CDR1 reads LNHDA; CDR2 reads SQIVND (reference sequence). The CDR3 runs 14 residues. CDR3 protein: CASSPGTANTEAFF. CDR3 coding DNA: TGTGCCAGTAGTCCAGGGACAGCAAACACTGAAGCTTTCTTT.

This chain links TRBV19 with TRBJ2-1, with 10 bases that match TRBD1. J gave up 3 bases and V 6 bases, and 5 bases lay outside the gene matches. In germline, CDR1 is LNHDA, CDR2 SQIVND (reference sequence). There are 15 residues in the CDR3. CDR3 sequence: CASRRQGAGYNEQFF. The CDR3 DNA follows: TGTGCCAGTAGGAGACAGGGGGCGGGCTACAATGAGCAGTTCTTC.

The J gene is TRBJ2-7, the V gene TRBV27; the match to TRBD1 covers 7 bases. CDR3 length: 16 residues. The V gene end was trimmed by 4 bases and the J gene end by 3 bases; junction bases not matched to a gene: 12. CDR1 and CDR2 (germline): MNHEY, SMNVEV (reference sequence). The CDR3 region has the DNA TGTGCCAGCAGTTCGAACCGGGACAGCAATTTCTACGAGCAGTACTTC. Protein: CASSSNRDSNFYEQYF.

CDR3 in DNA: TGTGCCAGCTCACTGGACTGGGAGTCCTACAATGAGCAGTTCTTC. This translates into CASSLDWESYNEQFF. The chain has TRBV18 and TRBJ2-1; tentative D call: TRBD2 (5 bases). Germline CDR1 is KGHSH and CDR2 is LQKENI. The CDR3 has 15 amino acids. Trimming removed 4 bases from V and 1 base from J, with 11 bases in between.

CDR3 loop: CASSLVRGSNQPQHF. As DNA, the CDR3 is TGTGCCAGCAGCTTAGTACGGGGGAGCAATCAGCCCCAGCATTTT. The rearrangement joins TRBV7-2 to TRBJ1-5; tentatively, D is TRBD1 (5 bases). V was clipped by 1 base and J by 1 base, with 8 bases between them. CDR1 and CDR2 from the germline V gene are SGHTA and FQGNSA. The CDR3 covers 15 residues.

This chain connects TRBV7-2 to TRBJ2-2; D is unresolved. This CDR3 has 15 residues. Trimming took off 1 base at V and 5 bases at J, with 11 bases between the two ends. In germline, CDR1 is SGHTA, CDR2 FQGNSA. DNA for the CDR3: TGTGCCAGCAGCTTAGGCGGTAGTGGTACCGGGGAGCTGTTTTTT. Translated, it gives CASSLGGSGTGELFF.

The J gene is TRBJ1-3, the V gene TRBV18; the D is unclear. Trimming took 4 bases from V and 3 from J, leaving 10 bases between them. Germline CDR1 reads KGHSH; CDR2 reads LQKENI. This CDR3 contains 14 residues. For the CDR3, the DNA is TGTGCCAGCTCACTGACTGTTGATGGAAACACCATATATTTT. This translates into CASSLTVDGNTIYF.